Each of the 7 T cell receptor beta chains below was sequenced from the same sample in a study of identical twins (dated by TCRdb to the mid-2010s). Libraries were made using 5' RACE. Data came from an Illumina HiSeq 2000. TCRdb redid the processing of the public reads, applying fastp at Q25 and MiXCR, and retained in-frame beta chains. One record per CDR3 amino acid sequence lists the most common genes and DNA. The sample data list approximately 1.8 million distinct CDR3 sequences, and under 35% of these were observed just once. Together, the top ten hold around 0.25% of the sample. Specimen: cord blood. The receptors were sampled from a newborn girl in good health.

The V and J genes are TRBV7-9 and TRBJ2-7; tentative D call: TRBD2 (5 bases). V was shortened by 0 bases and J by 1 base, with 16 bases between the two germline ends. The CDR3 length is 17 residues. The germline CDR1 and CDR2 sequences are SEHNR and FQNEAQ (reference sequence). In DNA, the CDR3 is TGTGCCAGCAGCTTAGCCACAGCATTTGCGGGTTCCTACGAGCAGTACTTC. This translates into CASSLATAFAGSYEQYF.

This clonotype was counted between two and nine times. This CDR3 reads CASSQETYGAISYEQYF. CDR3 nucleotides: TGTGCCAGCAGCCAAGAAACGTATGGGGCTATCTCCTACGAGCAGTACTTC. The chain recombines TRBV3-1 with TRBJ2-7; TRBD1 is a possible D gene (5 bases). This CDR3 region has 17 residues. CDR1 is LGHDT and CDR2 is YNNKEL in the germline V gene (reference sequence). V lost 0 bases and J 0 bases, leaving 15 bases between the germline ends.

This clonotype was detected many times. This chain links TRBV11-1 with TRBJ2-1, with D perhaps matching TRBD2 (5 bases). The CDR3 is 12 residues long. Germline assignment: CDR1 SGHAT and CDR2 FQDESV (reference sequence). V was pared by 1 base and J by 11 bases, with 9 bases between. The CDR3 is CASSLGTYKQFF. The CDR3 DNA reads TGTGCCAGCAGCTTAGGGACTTACAAGCAGTTCTTC.

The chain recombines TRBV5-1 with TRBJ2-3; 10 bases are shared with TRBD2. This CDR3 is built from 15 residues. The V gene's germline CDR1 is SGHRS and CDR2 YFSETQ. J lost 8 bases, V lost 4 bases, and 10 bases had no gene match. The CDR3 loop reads CASSLASGRPLTQYF. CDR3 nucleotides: TGCGCCAGCAGCCTAGCTAGCGGGAGACCCCTTACGCAGTATTTT.

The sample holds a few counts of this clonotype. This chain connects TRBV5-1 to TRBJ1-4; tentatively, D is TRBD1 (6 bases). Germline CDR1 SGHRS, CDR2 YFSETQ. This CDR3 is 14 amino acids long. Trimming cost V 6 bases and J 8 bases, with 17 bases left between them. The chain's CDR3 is CASKVGQRGEKLFF. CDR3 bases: TGCGCCAGCAAGGTCGGACAGCGAGGCGAAAAACTGTTTTTT.

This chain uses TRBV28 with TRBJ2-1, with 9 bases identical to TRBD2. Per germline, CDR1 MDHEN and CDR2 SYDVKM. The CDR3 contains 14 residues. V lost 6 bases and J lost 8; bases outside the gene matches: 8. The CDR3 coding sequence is TGTGCCAGCAGACTAGCGGGCAGGTACTATGAGCAGTTCTTC. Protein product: CASRLAGRYYEQFF.

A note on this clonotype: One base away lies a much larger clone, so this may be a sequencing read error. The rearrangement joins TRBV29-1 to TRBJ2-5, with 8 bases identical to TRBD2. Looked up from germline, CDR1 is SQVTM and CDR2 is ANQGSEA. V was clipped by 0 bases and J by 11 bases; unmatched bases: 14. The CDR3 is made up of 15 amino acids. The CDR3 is CSVEEGLVAYNEQYF. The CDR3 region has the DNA TGCAGCGTTGAAGAGGGACTAGTGGCCTACAATGAGCAGTACTTC.